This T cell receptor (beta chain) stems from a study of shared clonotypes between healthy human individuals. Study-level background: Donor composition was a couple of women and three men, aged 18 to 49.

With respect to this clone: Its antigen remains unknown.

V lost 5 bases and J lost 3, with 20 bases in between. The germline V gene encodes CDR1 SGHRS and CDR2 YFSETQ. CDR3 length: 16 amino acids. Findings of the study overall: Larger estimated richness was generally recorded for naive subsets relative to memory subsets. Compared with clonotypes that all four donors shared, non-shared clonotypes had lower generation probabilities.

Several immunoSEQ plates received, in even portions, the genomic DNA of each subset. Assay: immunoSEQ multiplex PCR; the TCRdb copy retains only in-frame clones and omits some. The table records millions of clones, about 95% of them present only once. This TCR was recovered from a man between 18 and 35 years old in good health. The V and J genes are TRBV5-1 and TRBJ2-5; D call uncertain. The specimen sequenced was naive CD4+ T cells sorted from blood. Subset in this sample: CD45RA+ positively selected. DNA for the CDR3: TGCGCCAGCAGTCCTTCCCCGACCGTCCGGAAAGAGACCCAGTACTTC. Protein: CASSPSPTVRKETQYF.